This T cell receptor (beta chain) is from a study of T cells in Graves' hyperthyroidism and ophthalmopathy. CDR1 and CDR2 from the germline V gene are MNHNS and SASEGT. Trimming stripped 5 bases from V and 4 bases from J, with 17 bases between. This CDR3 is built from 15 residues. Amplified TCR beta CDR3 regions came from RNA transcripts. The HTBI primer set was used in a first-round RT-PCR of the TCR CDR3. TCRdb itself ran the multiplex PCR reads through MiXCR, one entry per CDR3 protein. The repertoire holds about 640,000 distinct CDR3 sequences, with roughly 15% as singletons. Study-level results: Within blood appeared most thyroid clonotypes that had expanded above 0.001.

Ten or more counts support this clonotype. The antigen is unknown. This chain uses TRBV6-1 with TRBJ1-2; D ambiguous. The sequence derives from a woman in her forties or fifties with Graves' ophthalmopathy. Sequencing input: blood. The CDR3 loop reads CASSYSPGASYGYTF. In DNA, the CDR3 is TGTGCCAGCAGTTATTCCCCGGGCGCGAGCTATGGCTACACCTTC.